The 13 T cell receptor beta chains presented below share a single source sample, sequenced in a study of T cells after yellow fever vaccination (dated by TCRdb to the late 2010s). The library was obtained by 5' RACE. TCRdb lists the instrument as Illumina NovaSeq 6000. The public reads were reanalyzed by TCRdb: fastp trimming at Q25, MiXCR alignment, in-frame beta chains only. Rows with a matching CDR3 protein are joined into one entry that keeps the most common DNA and genes. Within this sample are hundreds of thousands of distinct CDR3 sequences, with around 9.3% of them counted one time only. 3% to 3.5% of the sample is taken by the ten largest. The treatment or condition label here, explained by the study, means: live attenuated yellow fever vaccine strain. The sequenced sample was CD4+ T cells sorted from PBMCs, obtained 5 days after the yellow fever booster vaccination. Source of these receptors: a man between 18 and 29 years old who received the YFV17D yellow fever vaccine.

This clonotype was seen repeatedly, ten times or more. This chain links TRBV4-2 with TRBJ2-4; TRBD1 aligns across 10 bases. Germline V gives CDR1 LGHNA, CDR2 YNFKEQ. The trim removed 0 bases at V and 7 bases at J, leaving 3 bases unmatched. CDR3 length equals 15 residues. The DNA for the CDR3 is TGTGCCAGCAGCCAAGAATGGGGACAGGGGAACATTCAGTACTTC. Protein sequence: CASSQEWGQGNIQYF.

This clonotype has just a few counts. The chain joins TRBV12-3 or TRBV12-4 to TRBJ2-1; 9 positions match TRBD1. J gave up 7 bases and V 6 bases, and 10 bases lay outside the gene matches. The CDR3 runs to 15 residues. Here the CDR3 DNA reads TGTGCCAGCAGCCCACAGGGGGCAGGGGGTAATGAGCAGTTCTTC. It yields the protein CASSPQGAGGNEQFF.

This chain joins TRBV12-3 or TRBV12-4 and TRBJ2-2; tentative D call: TRBD1 (6 bases). Trimming cost V 3 bases and J 6 bases, with 11 bases left between them. The CDR3 has 14 amino acids. The CDR3 DNA reads as TGTGCCAGCAGTTTCCAGGGGCAATCCGGGGAGCTGTTTTTT. Amino acid sequence: CASSFQGQSGELFF.

The J gene is TRBJ1-2, the V gene TRBV7-2; TRBD1 agrees at 7 bases. In germline, CDR1 is SGHTA, CDR2 FQGNSA. J gave up 4 bases and V 0 bases, and 5 bases lay outside the gene matches. The CDR3 spans 15 residues. DNA for the CDR3: TGTGCCAGCAGCTTAGCGAGCTGGGACAGCTATGGCTACACCTTC. Amino acid sequence: CASSLASWDSYGYTF.

In this sample, this clonotype turned up a few times. The chain has TRBV6-1 and TRBJ1-2; D perhaps matches TRBD1 (6 bases). CDR1 is MNHNS, CDR2 SASEGT, per germline. The CDR3 has 16 residues. V dropped 6 bases and J dropped 3 bases, with 20 bases sitting between them. The CDR3 region is CASRARFSGADYGYTF. The CDR3 DNA reads TGTGCCAGCAGGGCTCGTTTCTCAGGGGCGGACTATGGCTACACCTTC.

The rearrangement links TRBV18 to TRBJ1-1; no clear D. The germline gives CDR1 KGHSH, CDR2 LQKENI. The CDR3 loop spans 16 amino acids. Trimming removed 5 bases from V and 2 bases from J, with 18 bases in between. CDR3 coding DNA: TGTGCCAGCTCATCCCGGTCGTTGGGAGACAACACTGAAGCTTTCTTT. Protein product: CASSSRSLGDNTEAFF.

The chain uses TRBV20-1 and TRBJ2-7; 9 bases are a match to TRBD1. The V and J ends lost 6 bases and 1 base, in that order; junction bases with no gene match: 7. Germline V gene lookup returns CDR1 DFQATT and CDR2 SNEGSKA (reference sequence). The length of the CDR3 is 14 residues. CDR3 sequence reads: CSAQTGGASYEQYV. The CDR3 DNA reads TGCAGTGCGCAAACAGGGGGCGCTTCCTACGAGCAGTACGTC.

This clonotype was observed a few times. This sequence joins TRBV20-1 and TRBJ2-7; the D gene is possibly TRBD2 (6 bases). Germline CDR1 DFQATT, CDR2 SNEGSKA (reference sequence). V lost 0 bases and J lost 3, with 6 bases in between. The CDR3 has 12 amino acids. The CDR3 coding sequence is TGCAGTGCTAGAGAGGACTACTACGAGCAGTACTTC. Translated, it gives CSAREDYYEQYF.

This sequence joins TRBV6-1 and TRBJ1-6; 7 bases agree with TRBD1. The ends lost 6 bases at V and 8 bases at J; junction bases unmatched: 4. Germline assignment: CDR1 MNHNS and CDR2 SASEGT. CDR3 length equals 13 residues. CDR3 sequence reads: CASRRDSDSPLHF. CDR3 in DNA: TGTGCCAGCAGGCGGGACAGCGATTCACCCCTCCACTTT.

The chain combines TRBV2 with TRBJ1-5; no reliable D call. V was shortened by 6 bases and J by 4 bases, with 10 bases between the two germline ends. Per germline, CDR1 SNHLY and CDR2 FYNNEI. The CDR3 totals 13 residues. The CDR3 nucleotides read TGTGCCAGCAGCCCTCAGAGGAATCAGCCCCAGCATTTT. Residues: CASSPQRNQPQHF.

A word on this clonotype: A read error may be the cause here, since a much bigger clone is one base away. This rearrangement joins TRBV7-9 to TRBJ1-2; 8 bases map to TRBD1. CDR3 length: 14 residues. The germline gives CDR1 SEHNR, CDR2 FQNEAQ (reference sequence). The V segment lost 5 bases and the J segment 8 bases; nucleotides outside the gene matches: 10. Written as DNA, the CDR3 is TGTGCCAGCAGCATCTCGACAGGGGATGCGGGCTACACCTTC. Encoded protein: CASSISTGDAGYTF.

CDR3 nucleotide sequence: TGTGCCAGCAGTGTAGGGGTTGACTATGGCTACACCTTC. It yields the protein CASSVGVDYGYTF. The chain recombines TRBV2 with TRBJ1-2; weak D call: TRBD1 (5 bases). Trimming left V 4 bases short and J 3 bases short, with 9 bases between. There are 13 residues in the CDR3. Germline V gives CDR1 SNHLY, CDR2 FYNNEI.

This clonotype was seen more than once but under ten times. CDR3 amino acids: CSARDPQGAGNTIYF. The CDR3 DNA follows: TGCAGTGCTAGAGATCCACAGGGGGCTGGAAACACCATATATTTT. The chain joins TRBV20-1 to TRBJ1-3, with TRBD1 matching over 8 bases. Trimming removed 0 bases from V and 2 bases from J; junction bases left unmatched: 3. CDR3 size: 15 residues. The germline CDR1 and CDR2 sequences are DFQATT and SNEGSKA (reference sequence).